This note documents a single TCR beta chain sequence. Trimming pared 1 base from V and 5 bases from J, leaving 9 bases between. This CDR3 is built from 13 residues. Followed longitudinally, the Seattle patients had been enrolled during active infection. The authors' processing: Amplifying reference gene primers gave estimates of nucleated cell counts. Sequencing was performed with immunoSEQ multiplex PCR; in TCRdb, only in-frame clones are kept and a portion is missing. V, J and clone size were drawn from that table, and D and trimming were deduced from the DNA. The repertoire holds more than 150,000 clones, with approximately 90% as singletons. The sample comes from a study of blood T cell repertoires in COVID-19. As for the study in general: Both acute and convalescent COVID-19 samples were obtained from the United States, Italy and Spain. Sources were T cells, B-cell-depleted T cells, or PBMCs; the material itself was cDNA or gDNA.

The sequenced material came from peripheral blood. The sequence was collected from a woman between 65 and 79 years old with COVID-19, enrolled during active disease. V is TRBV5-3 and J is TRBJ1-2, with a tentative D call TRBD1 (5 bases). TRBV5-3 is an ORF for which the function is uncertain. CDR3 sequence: CARSLQGPYGYTF. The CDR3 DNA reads TGTGCCAGAAGCTTGCAGGGCCCTTATGGCTACACCTTC.